One and the same sample provided the 23 T cell receptor beta chains below, sequenced in a study of shared clonotypes between healthy human individuals (dated by TCRdb to the early 2020s). For the CD8 naive samples, CD45RO-negative cells were positively selected for CCR7, yielding a CD45RA+CCR7+ population from which TemRA cells were excluded. To prepare the library, the immunoSEQ multiplex PCR assay was applied. TCRdb carries this immuneACCESS record with in-frame sequences only. Its versions omit some clonotypes, under half of them owing to an unresolved V gene in the studies checked, with the rest unexplained. This sample has about 1,900,000 clones in its table, and approximately 95% of those were observed once. The ten largest make up approximately 1% of the sample. The sample was naive CD8+ T cells sorted from blood. The intended sense of this specimen's cell subset or site label: CD45RA+CCR7+. These receptors were obtained from a young man in good health.

The rearrangement uses TRBV5-6 and TRBJ1-1; a possible D gene is TRBD1 (5 bases). V was pared by 4 bases and J by 10 bases, with 17 bases between. The germline gives CDR1 SGHDT, CDR2 YYEEEE. The CDR3 extends over 13 amino acids. CDR3 residues: CASSPGQTLGAFF. The CDR3 bases are TGTGCCAGCAGCCCCGGACAAACCCTTGGAGCTTTCTTT.

The V call is TRBV6-6, the J call TRBJ2-1; D gene uncertain. CDR1 is MNHNY, CDR2 SVGAGI, per germline (reference sequence). The CDR3 covers 12 residues. Deletions cut 0 bases from V and 9 bases from J, with 6 bases between. DNA for the CDR3: TGTGCCAGCAGTTACTCGATAGGTGAGCAGTTCTTC. Protein product: CASSYSIGEQFF.

The rearrangement joins TRBV4-1 to TRBJ1-1; D gene uncertain. The CDR3 extends over 13 amino acids. V gave up 4 bases and J gave up 6 bases, with 12 bases separating them. CDR1 and CDR2 (germline): MGHRA, YSYEKL. This CDR3 reads CASSPTTSPEAFF. The CDR3, as DNA: TGCGCCAGCAGCCCTACCACCTCTCCTGAAGCTTTCTTT.

The V and J genes are TRBV27 and TRBJ2-7; D uncertain. The CDR3 covers 18 residues. The V gene lost 0 bases and the J gene lost 0 bases, with 18 bases spanning the gap. Germline lookup yields CDR1 MNHEY and CDR2 SMNVEV (reference sequence). The CDR3 region is CASSLSNPTEPFSYEQYF. The CDR3 DNA is TGTGCCAGCAGTTTATCGAACCCTACAGAACCCTTCTCCTACGAGCAGTACTTC.

This clone appeared once. The V gene is TRBV27, the J gene TRBJ2-2; 7 bases are a match to TRBD2. Germline V gene data show CDR1 as MNHEY and CDR2 as SMNVEV (reference sequence). Trimming took 3 bases from V and 1 from J; bases not matched to a gene: 2. The CDR3 runs 15 residues. CDR3 sequence: CASSLASGNTGELFF. The CDR3 DNA reads TGTGCCAGCAGTTTGGCTAGCGGGAACACCGGGGAGCTGTTTTTT.

The chain employs TRBV19 and TRBJ2-7; D is unresolved. The V gene's germline CDR1 is LNHDA and CDR2 SQIVND (reference sequence). CDR3 length: 14 residues. The V end lost 7 bases, the J end lost 0 bases, and 13 bases lay between the germline ends. For the CDR3, the DNA is TGTGCCAGTAATTTCAGCCTGATCTCCTACGAGCAGTACTTC. This translates into CASNFSLISYEQYF.

The CDR3 DNA sequence: TGTGCCAGCAGCGGCGTGGCCCCTGAAGCTTTCTTT. Protein: CASSGVAPEAFF. This chain links TRBV7-8 with TRBJ1-1; D remains unclear. The CDR3 covers 12 residues. V was clipped by 5 bases and J by 6 bases, with 10 bases between them. The germline CDR1 and CDR2 sequences are SGHVS and FQNEAQ. Variable domain in full (rest from reference TRBV7-8 and TRBJ1-1): GAGVSQSPRYKVAKRGQDVALRCDPISGHVSLFWYQQALGQGPEFLTYFQNEAQLDKSGLPSDRFFAERPEGSVSTLKIQRTQQEDSAVYLCASSGVAPEAFFGQGTRLTVV.

This chain uses TRBV7-9 with TRBJ1-1; TRBD1 aligns across 7 bases. The junction had 11 bases not matched to a gene; V was cut back by 4 bases and J by 6 bases. The CDR3 runs 15 residues. CDR1 and CDR2 (germline): SEHNR, FQNEAQ (reference sequence). The CDR3 coding sequence is TGTGCCAGCAGCTCTAGGACAGGCGTTAAGGCTGAAGCTTTCTTT. It translates to CASSSRTGVKAEAFF.

V gene TRBV19 combines with J gene TRBJ2-7; D is perhaps TRBD1 or TRBD2 (8 bases each). The CDR3 contains 14 residues. The ends were cut back, 10 bases at V and 3 bases at J, with 19 bases in the middle. Germline-derived CDR1 and CDR2 are LNHDA and SQIVND (reference sequence). The CDR3 reads CATTGGLDSYEQYF. The DNA for the CDR3 is TGTGCCACCACAGGGGGACTAGACAGCTACGAGCAGTACTTC.

This chain uses TRBV4-3 with TRBJ2-3, with 8 bases fitting TRBD2. There are 17 residues in the CDR3. Germline V gene data show CDR1 as LGHNA and CDR2 as YSLEER. The V and J ends lost 1 base and 6 bases, in that order; junction bases with no gene match: 12. For the CDR3, the DNA is TGCGCCAGCAGCCAAGGAGCAGCGGGAGAGGTTATGGATACGCAGTATTTT. This sequence encodes CASSQGAAGEVMDTQYF.

The V and J genes are TRBV9 and TRBJ2-3; D remains ambiguous. CDR1 and CDR2 from the germline V gene are SGDLS and YYNGEE. The CDR3 length is 13 residues. V was cut by 0 bases and J by 5 bases, with 7 bases left in between. The CDR3 spells CASSVARKDTQYF. The DNA of the CDR3 is TGTGCCAGCAGCGTAGCCCGGAAAGATACGCAGTATTTT.

The V call is TRBV25-1, the J call TRBJ2-1; the D gene is possibly TRBD2 (5 bases). Trimming removed 3 bases at V and 3 bases at J, with 12 bases between. The CDR3 contains 15 residues. Germline values: CDR1 MGHDK, CDR2 SYGVNS. The chain's CDR3 is CASSDPTRGYNEQFF. The CDR3 bases are TGTGCCAGCAGTGACCCTACACGGGGCTACAATGAGCAGTTCTTC.

Regarding this clone: This CDR3 is also generated by other DNA sequences in the sample. The chain employs TRBV5-1 and TRBJ2-1; D not certain. Germline V gene lookup returns CDR1 SGHRS and CDR2 YFSETQ. This CDR3 has 13 residues. V was clipped by 0 bases and J by 4 bases, with 5 bases between them. The CDR3 here is CASSLDTYNEQFF. In DNA, the CDR3 is TGCGCCAGCAGCTTGGACACTTACAATGAGCAGTTCTTC.

The rearrangement uses TRBV7-8 and TRBJ2-7, with D uncertain. The V end lost 2 bases, the J end lost 5 bases, and 10 bases lay between the germline ends. Germline V lookup: CDR1 SGHVS, CDR2 FQNEAQ. The CDR3 length is 13 residues. The CDR3 reads CASSLLAAHEQYF. CDR3 nucleotide sequence: TGTGCCAGCAGCTTATTGGCAGCCCACGAGCAGTACTTC.

The genes are TRBV7-6 and TRBJ2-7; D may be TRBD1 or TRBD2 (5 bases each). Per the germline V gene, CDR1 is SGHVS and CDR2 is FNYEAQ. This CDR3 is 14 amino acids long. Trimming stripped 1 base from V and 6 bases from J, with 13 bases between. This CDR3 is CASSLDPERGEQYF. The CDR3 coding sequence is TGTGCCAGCAGCTTAGATCCGGAGAGGGGCGAGCAGTACTTC.

This clone was seen a single time. The rearrangement links TRBV13 to TRBJ1-4; the D gene is possibly TRBD1 (6 bases). The V end was cut by 8 bases, the J end by 8 bases, with 18 bases between. The germline gives CDR1 PRHDT, CDR2 FYEKMQ (reference sequence). The CDR3 consists of 14 residues. The CDR3 DNA reads as TGTGCCAGCTCCCTGAGGGGGGGGCGGGAAAAACTGTTTTTT. Protein: CASSLRGGREKLFF. The full variable domain, with the rest looked up from reference TRBV13 and TRBJ1-4, is AAGVIQSPRHLIKEKRETATLKCYPIPRHDTVYWYQQGPGQDPQFLISFYEKMQSDKGSIPDRFSAQQFSDYHSELNMSSLELGDSALYFCASSLRGGREKLFFGSGTQLSVL.

Concerning this clone: This sample also contains other DNA sequences that code for the same CDR3. This chain links TRBV2 with TRBJ2-7, with 7 bases aligning to TRBD1. Trimming at V came to 1 base and at J to 3 bases, leaving 0 bases not matched to a gene. Per germline, CDR1 SNHLY and CDR2 FYNNEI. The CDR3 consists of 13 residues. Here the CDR3 DNA reads TGTGCCAGCAGTGAAGGGGACAGCTACGAGCAGTACTTC. This sequence encodes CASSEGDSYEQYF.

This clone was counted a single time. The chain uses TRBV4-1 and TRBJ2-7, with 11 bases matching TRBD2. Germline V lookup: CDR1 MGHRA, CDR2 YSYEKL. The V segment lost 3 bases and the J segment 6 bases; nucleotides outside the gene matches: 7. The CDR3 extends over 15 amino acids. The DNA for the CDR3 is TGCGCCAGCAGCCAGTTCCCCGGACTAGCGGGCGAGCAGTACTTC. Residues: CASSQFPGLAGEQYF.

The chain joins TRBV6-6 to TRBJ2-1; no clear D gene. The CDR3 covers 16 residues. Trimming cost V 2 bases and J 3 bases, with 14 bases left between them. Per the germline V gene, CDR1 is MNHNY and CDR2 is SVGAGI (reference sequence). CDR3 DNA: TGTGCCAGCAGTTACACCGTGACGGACGTCTACAATGAGCAGTTCTTC. It is translated as CASSYTVTDVYNEQFF.

This rearrangement joins TRBV27 to TRBJ1-1; weak D call: TRBD1 (6 bases). Germline loops: CDR1 MNHEY, CDR2 SMNVEV (reference sequence). Trimming took off 2 bases at V and 3 bases at J, with 10 bases between the two ends. The CDR3 extends over 14 amino acids. This CDR3 is CASSLTGSHTEAFF. DNA of the CDR3: TGTGCCAGCAGTTTAACAGGGTCTCACACTGAAGCTTTCTTT.

For this clone: This same CDR3 is encoded by further DNA sequences in the sample. V and J are TRBV15 and TRBJ2-7; D ambiguous. Trimming pared 0 bases from V and 1 base from J, leaving 10 bases between. The CDR3 contains 15 residues. Germline CDR1 is LNHNV and CDR2 is YYDKDF (reference sequence). This CDR3 is CATSRDLGSSYEQYF. Here the CDR3 DNA reads TGTGCCACCAGCAGAGATCTCGGCAGTTCCTACGAGCAGTACTTC.

V gene TRBV9 combines with J gene TRBJ2-5; tentatively, D is TRBD2 (6 bases). The germline V gene encodes CDR1 SGDLS and CDR2 YYNGEE. The CDR3 contains 14 residues. The V end was cut by 4 bases, the J end by 4 bases, with 14 bases between. The CDR3 coding sequence is TGTGCCAGCAGCACCGGGTGGGGAGGAGAGACCCAGTACTTC. Protein sequence: CASSTGWGGETQYF.

Concerning this clone itself: This sample also contains other DNA sequences that code for the same CDR3. The chain joins TRBV6-5 to TRBJ1-5; D is possibly TRBD1 (5 bases). Trimming stripped 2 bases from V and 7 bases from J, with 12 bases between. The CDR3 totals 14 residues. CDR1 is MNHEY, CDR2 SVGAGI, per germline. Here the CDR3 DNA reads TGTGCCAGCAGTTACGGGGGTGCGGGGCAGCCCCAGCATTTT. It is translated as CASSYGGAGQPQHF.